These T cell receptor beta chains were read from a single sample in a study of cytomegalovirus exposure and HLA in healthy donors. TCRdb keeps only in-frame clones here, not all; method: immunoSEQ multiplex PCR. The data include roughly 120,000 clones; the top ten clones carry 2.2%. Sequencing was performed on PBMCs. These receptors came from a man aged 35 to 55 in good health and CMV-seronegative. Both conserved end residues are part of each CDR3. D genes are given only for firm matches.

d_call	j_call	v_call	cdr3_nt	cdr3_aa
TRBD1	TRBJ2-2	TRBV5-1	TGCGCCAGCAGCGTTACCGGGACAGGTTGGCTGTTTTTT	CASSVTGTGWLFF
TRBD2	TRBJ2-1	TRBV30	TGTGCCTGGAGTGTAAGGACTAGCGGCAACAATGAGCAGTTCTTC	CAWSVRTSGNNEQFF
NA	TRBJ1-1	TRBV6-5	TGTGCCAGCAGTTACACAGCACAGAACACTGAAGCTTTCTTT	CASSYTAQNTEAFF
NA	TRBJ1-5	TRBV27	TGTGCCAGCAGTAAAGAAAGGACAGCCCCGGGTCAGCCCCAGCATTTT	CASSKERTAPGQPQHF
NA	TRBJ2-7	TRBV7-9	TGTGCCAGCAGAACGCAGGGGGGTCCCTACGAGCAGTACTTC	CASRTQGGPYEQYF
NA	TRBJ1-1	TRBV5-1	TGCGCCAGCAGCGCCGATGGGGGGAAAACTGAAGCTTTCTTT	CASSADGGKTEAFF
TRBD1	TRBJ2-1	TRBV4-1	TGCGCCAGCAGCCAAGGACAGGGCCCCGTCGCTGAGCAGTTCTTC	CASSQGQGPVAEQFF
NA	TRBJ1-2	TRBV5-4	TGTGCCAGCAGCTTTCAGGTGGGCTATGGCTACACCTTC	CASSFQVGYGYTF
TRBD1	TRBJ2-7	TRBV6-1	TGTGCCAGCAGTGCGGAAGAACGACAGGGATACGAGCAGTACTTC	CASSAEERQGYEQYF
TRBD1	TRBJ2-2	TRBV19	TGTGCCAGTACCTCAGCGGACAGGGACACCGGGGAGCTGTTTTTT	CASTSADRDTGELFF
NA	TRBJ2-7	TRBV7-8	TGTGCCAGCAGCTTAGCGTTGGGACTTGACACCCTTCGCTTATACGAGCAGTACTTC	CASSLALGLDTLRLYEQYF
TRBD2	TRBJ2-7	TRBV9	TGTGCCAGCAGCCGGACTAGCGGAATCTACGAGCAGTACTTC	CASSRTSGIYEQYF
NA	TRBJ2-1	TRBV29-1	TGCAGCGTTGAAGGCCTCGCGGGGAGCTCCTACAATGAGCAGTTCTTC	CSVEGLAGSSYNEQFF
TRBD1	TRBJ2-3	TRBV29-1	TGCAGCGCTTCGACAGGGTTAACTTTCACAGATACGCAGTATTTT	CSASTGLTFTDTQYF
NA	TRBJ1-1	TRBV7-2	TGTGCCAGCAACCATATAGCAGGGCAAGCTTTCTTT	CASNHIAGQAFF
TRBD2	TRBJ2-5	TRBV7-7	TGTGCTAGCAGCTTAGGACTAGTTCAGACCCAGTACTTC	CASSLGLVQTQYF
TRBD1	TRBJ2-7	TRBV6-5	TGTGCCAGCAGTTCAAATACAGGGGTCTACGAGCAGTACTTC	CASSSNTGVYEQYF
NA	TRBJ2-7	TRBV5-5	TGTGCCAGCAGTTCCGGGACTGGCTACGAGCAGTACTTC	CASSSGTGYEQYF
TRBD2	TRBJ2-1	TRBV5-4	TGTGCCAGCAGCTCGCGGGGGACTCCCGAAGGGAATGAGCAGTTCTTC	CASSSRGTPEGNEQFF
TRBD2	TRBJ2-7	TRBV5-4	TGTGCCAGCAGCTCCCCGGGACTAACCTACGAGCAGTACTTC	CASSSPGLTYEQYF
NA	TRBJ2-3	TRBV5-1	TGCGCCAGCGCTCCGGCGGGTGACCGAGCAGATACGCAGTATTTT	CASAPAGDRADTQYF
NA	TRBJ2-2	TRBV7-9	TGTGCCAGCAGCTTAGGACGGGGCGGGGAGCTGTTTTTT	CASSLGRGGELFF
TRBD2	TRBJ2-7	TRBV5-1	TGCGCCAGCAGCTTCCGGGGACTAGAGGCGACGGGGATCCACGAGCAGTACTTC	CASSFRGLEATGIHEQYF
TRBD2	TRBJ2-7	TRBV5-6	TGTGCCAGCAGCTTGGGACTAGCGGGAGGGCCCTACGAGCAGTACTTC	CASSLGLAGGPYEQYF
TRBD2	TRBJ2-1	TRBV6-1	TGTGCCAGCAGTGGCGAGGGACTAGGGCGGAGAAATGAGCAGTTCTTC	CASSGEGLGRRNEQFF
NA	TRBJ2-7	TRBV7-2	TGTGCCAGCAGCTTAGGGGTCGGACTAAGCTACGAGCAGTACTTC	CASSLGVGLSYEQYF
TRBD2	TRBJ2-1	TRBV30	TGTGCTAAGCCCCAGCGGGAGCCCTACAATGAGCAGTTCTTC	CAKPQREPYNEQFF
NA	TRBJ2-2	TRBV6-6	TGTGCCAGCAGTTACGCGGGACAGCACACCGGGGAGCTGTTTTTT	CASSYAGQHTGELFF
TRBD2	TRBJ2-2	TRBV6-5	TGTGCAGCTAGCGGGAACACCGGGGAGCTGTTTTTT	CAASGNTGELFF
TRBD2	TRBJ2-2	TRBV11-3	TGTGCCAGCAGCTTACGGCTAGCGGGAGGTATTTCCGGGGAGCTGTTTTTT	CASSLRLAGGISGELFF
TRBD1	TRBJ1-2	TRBV2	TGTGCCAGCAGTGGACAGGGAAACTATGGCTACACCTTC	CASSGQGNYGYTF
NA	TRBJ1-3	TRBV30	TGTGCCTGGAGTGTACGGTGGGGGGATGGTATCTCTGGAAACACCATATATTTT	CAWSVRWGDGISGNTIYF
TRBD2	TRBJ2-7	TRBV5-4	TGTGCCAGCAGCGCGGGACTAGCCAACTCCTACGAGCAGTACTTC	CASSAGLANSYEQYF
TRBD2	TRBJ2-7	TRBV30	TGTGCCTCCTTCCCGGGAAGCGGGAGTCAGCAGTACTTC	CASFPGSGSQQYF
NA	TRBJ2-7	TRBV5-1	TGCGCCAGCAGCTTGGCCAACAGGGTAGACGAGCAGTACTTC	CASSLANRVDEQYF
NA	TRBJ2-7	TRBV5-1	TGCGCCAGCAGCTTAGACATTCCCTCCTACGAGCAGTACTTC	CASSLDIPSYEQYF
NA	TRBJ2-1	TRBV19	TGTGCCAGTAAAGCAGGGGACAAGCAGTTCTTC	CASKAGDKQFF
TRBD1	TRBJ2-7	TRBV27	TGTGCCAGCAGTCCGGGACAGGACGATTACGAGCAGTACTTC	CASSPGQDDYEQYF
NA	TRBJ1-6	TRBV19	TGTGCCAGTGGACAGTATAATTCACCCCTCCACTTT	CASGQYNSPLHF
TRBD1	TRBJ2-5	TRBV27	TGTGCCAGCAGTTTCACCTACAGGGGACGGAACCAAGAGACCCAGTACTTC	CASSFTYRGRNQETQYF
TRBD2	TRBJ2-5	TRBV11-3	TGTGCCAGCAGCTCGGGACTAGCGGGAGGAGAGACCCAGTACTTC	CASSSGLAGGETQYF
TRBD2	TRBJ2-1	TRBV4-2	TGTGCCAGCAGCCAAGATCTAGCGGTGGAGAATGAGCAGTTCTTC	CASSQDLAVENEQFF
NA	TRBJ2-1	TRBV4-1	TGCGCCAGCAGCCCTCGAGCCGTCAGCGGAGATTACAATGAGCAGTTCTTC	CASSPRAVSGDYNEQFF
NA	TRBJ2-1	TRBV5-1	TGCGCCAGCTTGGGGACTCCGGGCCCATATGAGCAGTTCTTC	CASLGTPGPYEQFF
NA	TRBJ1-1	TRBV7-9	TGTGCCAGCAGCTTACAGGGGTACACTGAAGCTTTCTTT	CASSLQGYTEAFF
TRBD1	TRBJ1-2	TRBV29-1	TGCAGCGTCCCCTCGGGACAGGGGGATGGCTACACCTTC	CSVPSGQGDGYTF